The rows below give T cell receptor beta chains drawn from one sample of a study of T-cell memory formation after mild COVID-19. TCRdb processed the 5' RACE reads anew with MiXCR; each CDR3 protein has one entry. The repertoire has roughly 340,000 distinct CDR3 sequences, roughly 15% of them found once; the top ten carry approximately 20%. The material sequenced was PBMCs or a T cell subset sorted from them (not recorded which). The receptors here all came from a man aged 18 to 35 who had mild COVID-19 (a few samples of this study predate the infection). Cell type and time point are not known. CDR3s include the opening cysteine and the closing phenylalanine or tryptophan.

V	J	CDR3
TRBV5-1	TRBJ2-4	CASSDALAKNIQYF
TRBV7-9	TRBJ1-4	CASSRLGVGEKLFF
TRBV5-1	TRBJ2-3	CASSSQGQTDTQYF
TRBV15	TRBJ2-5	CATSRERAGGVETQYF
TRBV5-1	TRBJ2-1	CASSGEGLGSYNEQFF
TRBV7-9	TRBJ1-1	CASSPPGATEAFF
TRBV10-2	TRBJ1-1	CASGPVANTEAFF
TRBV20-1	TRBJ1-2	CSARVTRNYGYTF
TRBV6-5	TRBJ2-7	CASISPSGGFTSSYEQYF
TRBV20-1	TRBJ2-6	CSAQVHHSGANVLTF
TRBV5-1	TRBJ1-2	CASSPQGMSYGYTF
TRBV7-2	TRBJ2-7	CASSPIPGQYSYEQYF
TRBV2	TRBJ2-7	CASSVSPAYEQYF
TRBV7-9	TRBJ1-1	CASSSSDTGEVEAFF
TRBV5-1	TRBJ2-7	CASSRGGYEQYF
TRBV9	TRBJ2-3	CASSMYSDTDTQYF
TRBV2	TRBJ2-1	CASSEERGGDEQFF
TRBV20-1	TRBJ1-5	CSARDPTLPLGRAQHF
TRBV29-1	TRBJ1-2	CSAENKSPRGYTF
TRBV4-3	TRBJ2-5	CASSQDFSGGHQETQYF
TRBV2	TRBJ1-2	CASATGVYGYTF
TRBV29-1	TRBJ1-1	CSAGVVGTEAFF
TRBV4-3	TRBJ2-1	CASSQDLGTSGEQFF
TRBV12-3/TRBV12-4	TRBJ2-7	CASSPRVGAYEQYF
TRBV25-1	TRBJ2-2	CASSEVSSSSGELFF
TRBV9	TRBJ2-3	CASSVGVRVTDTQYF
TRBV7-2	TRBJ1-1	CASSSSATGGYYTEAFF
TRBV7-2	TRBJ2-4	CASSLGGTGKNIQYF
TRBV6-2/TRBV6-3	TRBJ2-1	CASCSGAGEQFF
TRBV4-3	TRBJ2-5	CASSQGSGGHQETQYF
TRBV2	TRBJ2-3	CASTSGGPDTQYF
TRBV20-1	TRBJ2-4	CSARDPLAGRKNIQYF
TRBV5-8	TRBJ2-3	CASSHYTDTQYF
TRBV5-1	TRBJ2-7	CASSLWQGTYEQYF
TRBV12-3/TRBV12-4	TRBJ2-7	CASTAGRGLSYEQYF
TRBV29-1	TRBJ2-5	CSAEQETQYF
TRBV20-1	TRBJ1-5	CSARVLDSNQPQHF
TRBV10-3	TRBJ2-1	CAISDRVGYNEQFF
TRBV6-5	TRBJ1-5	CASSYGIGQPQHF
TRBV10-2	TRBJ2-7	CASSDGSTYEQYF
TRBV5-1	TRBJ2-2	CASSPAATGELFF
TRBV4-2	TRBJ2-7	CASSQSRGNYEQYF
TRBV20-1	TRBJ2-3	CSAPRGGLPDTQYF
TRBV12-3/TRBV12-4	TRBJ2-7	CARRAGCYEQYF
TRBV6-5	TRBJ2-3	CASSWGGGGSPTADTQYF
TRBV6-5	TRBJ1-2	CASSSQHYGYTF
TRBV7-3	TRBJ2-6	CASSLSSYSGANVLTF
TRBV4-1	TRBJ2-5	CASSHHGTGRETQYF
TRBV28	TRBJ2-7	CASSPTGGYEQYF
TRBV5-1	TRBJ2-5	CASSLIRASGRETQYF
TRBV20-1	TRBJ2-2	CSASVRDSNTGELFF
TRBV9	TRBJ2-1	CASSPLAGGTNNEQFF